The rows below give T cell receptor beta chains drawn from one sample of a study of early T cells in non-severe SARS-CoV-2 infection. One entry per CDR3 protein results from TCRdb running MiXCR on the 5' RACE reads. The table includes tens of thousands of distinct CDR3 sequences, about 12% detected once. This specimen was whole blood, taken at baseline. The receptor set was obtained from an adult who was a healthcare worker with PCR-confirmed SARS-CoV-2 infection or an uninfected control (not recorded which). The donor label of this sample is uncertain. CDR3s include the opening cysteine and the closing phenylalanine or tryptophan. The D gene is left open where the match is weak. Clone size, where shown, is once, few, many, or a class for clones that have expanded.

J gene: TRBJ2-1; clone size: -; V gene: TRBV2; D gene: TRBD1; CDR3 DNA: TGTGCCAGCACCAATAGGGACAGTCCCTACAATGAGCAGTTCTTC; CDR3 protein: CASTNRDSPYNEQFF
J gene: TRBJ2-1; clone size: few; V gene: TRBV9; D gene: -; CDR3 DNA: TGTGCCAGCAGCCCGAGAGACACAGGGTCGCATGAGCAGTTCTTC; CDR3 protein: CASSPRDTGSHEQFF
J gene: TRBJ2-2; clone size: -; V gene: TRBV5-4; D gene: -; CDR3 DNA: TGTGCCGTTACTGTGGGGCAAACCGGGGAGCTGTTTTTT; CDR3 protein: CAVTVGQTGELFF
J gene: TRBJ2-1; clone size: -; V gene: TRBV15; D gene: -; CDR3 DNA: TGTGCCACCAGCAGAGACCGACAGGTACCCTACAATGAGCAGTTCTTC; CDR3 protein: CATSRDRQVPYNEQFF
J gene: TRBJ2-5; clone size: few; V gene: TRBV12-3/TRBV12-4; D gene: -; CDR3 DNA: TGTGCCAGCAGAACACAAGAGACCCAGTACTTC; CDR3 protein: CASRTQETQYF
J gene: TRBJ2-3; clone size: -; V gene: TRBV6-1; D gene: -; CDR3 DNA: TGTGCCAGCAGCGAAAGATCCACAGATACGCAGTATTTT; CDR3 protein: CASSERSTDTQYF
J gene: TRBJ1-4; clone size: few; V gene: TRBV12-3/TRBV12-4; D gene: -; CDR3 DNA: TGTGCAGGACGGGGGCAGACTAATGAAAAACTGTTTTTT; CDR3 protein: CAGRGQTNEKLFF
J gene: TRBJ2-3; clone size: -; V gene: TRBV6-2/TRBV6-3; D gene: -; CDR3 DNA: TGTGCCAGCAGTTACTCAGTGCCAGATACGCAGTATTTT; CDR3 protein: CASSYSVPDTQYF
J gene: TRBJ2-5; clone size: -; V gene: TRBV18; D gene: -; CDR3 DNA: TGTGCCAGCTCACCAGGGATGACAGAGACCCAGTACTTC; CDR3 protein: CASSPGMTETQYF
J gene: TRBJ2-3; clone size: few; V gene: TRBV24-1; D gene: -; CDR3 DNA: TGTGCCACCAGTGATCCGCGGACAACCACAGATACGCAGTATTTT; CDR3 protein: CATSDPRTTTDTQYF
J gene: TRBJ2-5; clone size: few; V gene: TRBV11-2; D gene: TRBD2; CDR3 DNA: TGTGCCAGCAGCTCCGGACTAGGGAACCAAGAGACCCAGTACTTC; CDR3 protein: CASSSGLGNQETQYF
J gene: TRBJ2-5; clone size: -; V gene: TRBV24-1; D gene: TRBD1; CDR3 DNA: TGTGCCACCAGTATAGGACAGGTGTCACAAGAGACCCAGTACTTC; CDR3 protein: CATSIGQVSQETQYF
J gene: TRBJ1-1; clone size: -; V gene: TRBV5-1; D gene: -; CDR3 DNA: TGCGCCAGCAGCTTGGAGGGGCGGACTGAAGCTTTCTTT; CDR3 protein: CASSLEGRTEAFF
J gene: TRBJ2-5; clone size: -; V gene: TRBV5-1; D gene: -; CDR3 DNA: TGCGCCAGCAGGAGGGGGGTGGAACAAGAGACCCAGTACTTC; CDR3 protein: CASRRGVEQETQYF
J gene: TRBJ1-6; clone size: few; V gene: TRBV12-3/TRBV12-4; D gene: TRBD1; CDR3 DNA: TGTGCCAGCAGTTTCGACAGGGGTCATAATTCACCCCTCCACTTT; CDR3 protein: CASSFDRGHNSPLHF
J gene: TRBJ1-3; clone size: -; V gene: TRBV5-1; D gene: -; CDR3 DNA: TGCGCCAGCAGCTCAGGACGTAACTCTGGAAACACCATATATTTT; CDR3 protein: CASSSGRNSGNTIYF
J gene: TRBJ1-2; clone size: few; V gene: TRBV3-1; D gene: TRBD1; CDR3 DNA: TGTGCCAGCAGCCAAGAATGGGAGACAGGGGGCTTCTATGGCTACACCTTC; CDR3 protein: CASSQEWETGGFYGYTF
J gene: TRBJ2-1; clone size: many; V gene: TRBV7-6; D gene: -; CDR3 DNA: TGTGCCAGCAGCTTAGGGCCGAGCCAGGAGCAGTTCTTC; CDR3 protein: CASSLGPSQEQFF
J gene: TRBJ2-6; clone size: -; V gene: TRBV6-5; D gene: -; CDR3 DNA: TGTGCCAGCAGTTACCGCTGGCCTCCCATGCGCTCTGGGGCCAACGTCCTGACTTTC; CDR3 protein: CASSYRWPPMRSGANVLTF
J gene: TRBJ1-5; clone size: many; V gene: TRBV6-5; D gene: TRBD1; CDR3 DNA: TGTGCCAGCAGCAGGGGACAGAATAGCAATCAGCCCCAGCATTTT; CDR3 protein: CASSRGQNSNQPQHF
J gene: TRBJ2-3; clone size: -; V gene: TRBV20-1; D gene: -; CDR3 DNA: TGCACCGGCGGTCCTAGCACAGATACGCAGTATTTT; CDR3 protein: CTGGPSTDTQYF
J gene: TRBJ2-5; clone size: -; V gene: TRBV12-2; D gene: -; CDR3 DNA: TGTGCAAGTCGCTTAGGTCCCAGGGGGAGAGAGACCCAGTACTTC; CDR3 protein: CASRLGPRGRETQYF
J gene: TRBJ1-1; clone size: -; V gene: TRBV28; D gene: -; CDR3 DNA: TGTGCCAGCGGGGGGGCTTATGAAGCTTTCTTT; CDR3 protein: CASGGAYEAFF
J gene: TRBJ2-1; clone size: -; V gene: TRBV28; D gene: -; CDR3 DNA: TGTGCCAGCAGTTTATTAGGCGGACTCTCCTACAATGAGCAGTTCTTC; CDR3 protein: CASSLLGGLSYNEQFF
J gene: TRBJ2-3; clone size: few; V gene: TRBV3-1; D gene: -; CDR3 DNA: TGTGCCAGCAGCCAAGCGGGAGATACGCAGTATTTT; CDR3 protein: CASSQAGDTQYF
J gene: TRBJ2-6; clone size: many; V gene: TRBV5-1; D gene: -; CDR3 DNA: TGCGCCACCGCTCCTACAGGGAGCTCTGGGGCCAACGTCCTGACTTTC; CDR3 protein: CATAPTGSSGANVLTF
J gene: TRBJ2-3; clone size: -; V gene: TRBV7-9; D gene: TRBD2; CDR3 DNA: TGTGCCAGCAGCCCAACTAGCGGGCGTCGTTCAGGAGATACGCAGTATTTT; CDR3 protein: CASSPTSGRRSGDTQYF